This T cell receptor beta chain was recovered during a study of T cells in tuberculosis. Study-wide background: In South Africa, adults with active tuberculosis were compared with IGRA-negative and latently infected IGRA-positive adolescents. Study-wide results and caveats: Smaller distances to GMM-specific TCRs suggested their expansion in active tuberculosis.

Using immunoSEQ multiplex PCR, the repertoire was profiled, and TCRdb retains in-frame clones only, with some absent. Of some 31,000 clones in the sample, roughly 88% were seen once. As to time point: new active TB diagnosis, blood taken before or within 7 days of starting treatment. Active tuberculosis patients were new diagnoses, HIV-seronegative, South African, and aged 18 years or older. Confirmation came from sputum smear and/or culture positivity for M. tuberculosis. Trimming cost V 0 bases and J 5 bases; bases outside gene matches: 6. This CDR3 contains 15 residues. Germline V gene sequence: CDR1 MNHEY, CDR2 SMNVEV (reference sequence). Note on this clone: Its target is not known.

The chain joins TRBV27 to TRBJ2-5; 7 positions match TRBD2. The material sequenced was PBMCs, taken at tuberculosis diagnosis. The TCR originated in an adult with tuberculosis. The CDR3 here is CASSLSSRGSETQYF. DNA of the CDR3: TGTGCCAGCAGTTTATCATCGCGGGGGAGTGAGACCCAGTACTTC.